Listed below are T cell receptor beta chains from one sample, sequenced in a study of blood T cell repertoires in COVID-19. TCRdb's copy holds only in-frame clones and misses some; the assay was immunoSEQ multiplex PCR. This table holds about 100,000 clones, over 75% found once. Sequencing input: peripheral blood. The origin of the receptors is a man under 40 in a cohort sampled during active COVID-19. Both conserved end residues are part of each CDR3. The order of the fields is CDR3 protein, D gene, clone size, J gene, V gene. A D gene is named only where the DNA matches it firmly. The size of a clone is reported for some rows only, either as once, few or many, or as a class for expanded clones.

CDR3 protein: CVRSPRPGTGDGPDTQYF; D gene: NA; clone size: NA; J gene: TRBJ2-3; V gene: TRBV7-5
CDR3 protein: CASSHGPEEPGGRAFF; D gene: NA; clone size: NA; J gene: TRBJ1-1; V gene: TRBV3-1/TRBV3-2
CDR3 protein: CASSEPSGIPNTGELFF; D gene: TRBD2; clone size: NA; J gene: TRBJ2-2; V gene: TRBV10-2
CDR3 protein: CASSIHRDTEAFF; D gene: NA; clone size: NA; J gene: TRBJ1-1; V gene: TRBV19
CDR3 protein: CASSGDWDRETQYF; D gene: NA; clone size: NA; J gene: TRBJ2-5; V gene: TRBV9
CDR3 protein: CASSESSYNSPLHF; D gene: NA; clone size: NA; J gene: TRBJ1-6; V gene: TRBV7-9
CDR3 protein: CASSLGAGANVLTF; D gene: NA; clone size: many; J gene: TRBJ2-6; V gene: TRBV7-2
CDR3 protein: CAISERESYNSPLHF; D gene: NA; clone size: once; J gene: TRBJ1-6; V gene: TRBV10-3
CDR3 protein: CASNLDSTQETQYF; D gene: NA; clone size: NA; J gene: TRBJ2-5; V gene: TRBV6-5
CDR3 protein: CASSSHPDNSNQPQHF; D gene: NA; clone size: NA; J gene: TRBJ1-5; V gene: TRBV7-8
CDR3 protein: CASSPPGGLGGNEQFF; D gene: NA; clone size: NA; J gene: TRBJ2-1; V gene: TRBV18
CDR3 protein: CASSIDELTPNYGYTF; D gene: NA; clone size: NA; J gene: TRBJ1-2; V gene: TRBV19
CDR3 protein: CASDVRVNAQYF; D gene: NA; clone size: NA; J gene: TRBJ2-7; V gene: TRBV23-1
CDR3 protein: CASSLETGGENIQYF; D gene: TRBD1; clone size: NA; J gene: TRBJ2-4; V gene: TRBV5-1
CDR3 protein: CASSKTNPGELFF; D gene: NA; clone size: NA; J gene: TRBJ2-2; V gene: TRBV12-3/TRBV12-4
CDR3 protein: CAWPTYRARAGELFF; D gene: NA; clone size: NA; J gene: TRBJ2-2; V gene: TRBV30
CDR3 protein: CASTETGRDEQFF; D gene: NA; clone size: few; J gene: TRBJ2-1; V gene: TRBV27
CDR3 protein: CASSLQRRTGGQLDYGYTF; D gene: TRBD1; clone size: NA; J gene: TRBJ1-2; V gene: TRBV7-9
CDR3 protein: CASSLGAGGLDEQFF; D gene: TRBD2; clone size: NA; J gene: TRBJ2-1; V gene: TRBV5-1
CDR3 protein: CAISERGQDDNEQFF; D gene: TRBD1; clone size: NA; J gene: TRBJ2-1; V gene: TRBV10-3
CDR3 protein: CASSQDLAGRETQYF; D gene: NA; clone size: NA; J gene: TRBJ2-5; V gene: TRBV3-1/TRBV3-2
CDR3 protein: CASSPLAGSTDTQYF; D gene: TRBD2; clone size: once; J gene: TRBJ2-3; V gene: TRBV11-2
CDR3 protein: CASSRQGQPSTDTQYF; D gene: NA; clone size: NA; J gene: TRBJ2-3; V gene: TRBV27